The rows below give T cell receptor beta chains drawn from one sample of a study of beta chain features in type 1 diabetes. Data came from immunoSEQ multiplex PCR; TCRdb stores just in-frame clones and leaves some out. The sample contains roughly 300,000 clones, approximately 9.7% of which appear only once. The source material was central memory CD4+ T cells from blood. The source is a man aged 30-40 years with type 1 diabetes. The CDR3 runs from the conserved cysteine through the conserved F or W. D genes are given only for firm matches. Size is omitted from some rows. Given values are once, few, many or a class for expanded clones.

j_call,clone_size,d_call,cdr3_length,v_call,cdr3_nt,cdr3_aa
TRBJ1-2,.,.,15,TRBV28,TGTGCCAGCGTCCCCCCGGGAAATACAGGGCGTGACTACACCTTC,CASVPPGNTGRDYTF
TRBJ2-7,few,TRBD1,16,TRBV25-1,TGTGCCAGCAGATCCTCTCTATACGGACAGGGGTACGAGCAGTACTTC,CASRSSLYGQGYEQYF
TRBJ1-4,.,.,11,TRBV19,TGTGCCAGTAGGGACAGTGAAAAACTGTTTTTT,CASRDSEKLFF
TRBJ2-7,.,.,14,TRBV30,TGTGCCTGGACCCGCTCGGGGTTTGGGTACGAGCAGTACTTC,CAWTRSGFGYEQYF
TRBJ1-2,few,.,15,TRBV19,TGTGCCAGTACCTCCCTCGCGGCGGGTAACTATGGCTACACCTTC,CASTSLAAGNYGYTF
TRBJ1-1,few,.,15,TRBV5-4,TGTGCCAGCAGTTCGGGTTCAGGGGTGAACACTGAAGCTTTCTTT,CASSSGSGVNTEAFF
TRBJ2-5,few,TRBD1,14,TRBV7-9,TGTGCCAGCAGCTTCGACAGGGGGAGGGAGACCCAGTACTTC,CASSFDRGRETQYF
TRBJ2-3,.,.,12,TRBV7-2,TGTGCCAGCAGCTTAATGGCAGATACGCAGTATTTT,CASSLMADTQYF
TRBJ2-2,few,.,11,TRBV20-1,TGCAGATCACTTCAGACCGGGGAGCTGTTTTTT,CRSLQTGELFF
TRBJ2-2,few,.,14,TRBV28,TGTGCCTGCAGTTTAGGGTGGAGCACCGGGGAGCTGTTTTTT,CACSLGWSTGELFF
TRBJ1-6,.,.,14,TRBV30,TGTGCCTCGTACATCAGGGAAATAGGTTCACCCCTCCACTTT,CASYIREIGSPLHF
TRBJ1-6,few,.,13,TRBV19,TGTGCCAGTAGTGAAAGGGGGAATTCACCCCTCCACTTT,CASSERGNSPLHF
TRBJ2-7,few,TRBD2,13,TRBV6-5,TGTGCCAGCGAACTAGCGGGGGGTGGCGAGCAGTACTTC,CASELAGGGEQYF
TRBJ2-3,many,.,16,TRBV6-5,TGTGCCAGCAGTTACTCGGGCAGGGCTGGCACAGATACGCAGTATTTT,CASSYSGRAGTDTQYF
TRBJ1-5,few,.,14,TRBV30,TGTGCCTGGAGTGCCCAGGGGTGGGATCAGCCCCAGCATTTT,CAWSAQGWDQPQHF
TRBJ2-4,many,.,14,TRBV2,TGTGCCAGCAGTGAAGCGTCAGGAAAAAACATTCAGTACTTC,CASSEASGKNIQYF
TRBJ1-2,few,.,14,TRBV2,TGTGCCAGCAGTGGTAATACAGGGAACTATGGCTACACCTTC,CASSGNTGNYGYTF
TRBJ1-6,.,TRBD1,16,TRBV28,TGTGCCAGCAGTCCGACAGGGGGGCTTCATGATTCACCCCTCCACTTT,CASSPTGGLHDSPLHF
TRBJ2-3,.,.,14,TRBV9,TGTGCCAGCAGCGTGAGCGGTTTCACAGATACGCAGTATTTT,CASSVSGFTDTQYF
TRBJ1-3,.,.,15,TRBV13,TGTGCCAGCAGCCCCCGAGAGAGCTCTGGAAACACCATATATTTT,CASSPRESSGNTIYF
TRBJ2-2,few,.,15,TRBV7-2,TGTGCCAGCAGCTTACTGTATCAGAACACCGGGGAGCTGTTTTTT,CASSLLYQNTGELFF
TRBJ2-1,many,.,12,TRBV19,TGTGCCAGTAGTATGGCAGGGAATGAGCAGTTCTTC,CASSMAGNEQFF
TRBJ2-3,few,TRBD2,13,TRBV14,TGTGCCAGCAGCCTTGCGGGAGTAGTTACGCAGTATTTT,CASSLAGVVTQYF
TRBJ2-1,few,.,17,TRBV7-2,TGTGCCAGCAGCGAAGGGCGCGGGCCAGGCGCCTACAATGAGCAGTTCTTC,CASSEGRGPGAYNEQFF
TRBJ2-5,few,TRBD1,13,TRBV5-6,TGTGCCAGTTACAACAGGGGCGGGGAGACCCAGTACTTC,CASYNRGGETQYF
TRBJ2-5,.,.,14,TRBV7-2,TGTGCCAGCAGCTTAGGGGCAGGGCAAGAGACCCAGTACTTC,CASSLGAGQETQYF
TRBJ2-3,few,TRBD2,17,TRBV4-3,TGCGCCAGCAGCCGATATTACGGCGGGGGGGGCACAGATACGCAGTATTTT,CASSRYYGGGGTDTQYF
TRBJ1-3,.,TRBD1,16,TRBV5-6,TGTGCCAGCAGCTCAACCGGGACAGGGGTTGGAAACACCATATATTTT,CASSSTGTGVGNTIYF
TRBJ2-7,few,TRBD1,13,TRBV6-6,TGTGCCAGCCACCGGACAGGGGAATTCGAGCAGTACTTC,CASHRTGEFEQYF
TRBJ2-7,few,.,13,TRBV6-1,TGTGCCAGCAGGGGGGACCGACTTTACGAGCAGTACTTC,CASRGDRLYEQYF
TRBJ2-3,.,.,14,TRBV10-3,TGTGCCATCAGTGAGTCAGGCAGAACAGATACGCAGTATTTT,CAISESGRTDTQYF
TRBJ1-3,few,TRBD1,14,TRBV4-1,TGCGCCACCAGCAGGGGGGGGCTCGGAAACACCATATATTTT,CATSRGGLGNTIYF
TRBJ2-1,.,.,16,TRBV11-2,TGTGCCAGCAGCTTATTCACGGGAAACTCCTACAATGAGCAGTTCTTC,CASSLFTGNSYNEQFF
TRBJ2-5,.,.,13,TRBV5-4,TGTGCCAGCAGCTTGGGAAGTGGGGAGACCCAGTACTTC,CASSLGSGETQYF
TRBJ1-2,few,.,13,TRBV5-1,TGCGCCAGCAGCTTGGTGGGGGCGGATGGCTACACCTTC,CASSLVGADGYTF
TRBJ1-3,.,.,14,TRBV6-6,TGTGCCAGCAGCAAGGAGCGACAGGGAAACACCATATATTTT,CASSKERQGNTIYF
TRBJ1-6,.,.,14,TRBV5-1,TGCGCCAGCAGCTTCGGGACAAACGGCTCACCCCTCCACTTT,CASSFGTNGSPLHF
TRBJ2-1,few,TRBD2,16,TRBV5-8,TGTGCCAGCAGCTTGGGACTAGCGGGGGCCTACAATGAGCAGTTCTTC,CASSLGLAGAYNEQFF
TRBJ2-2,few,TRBD1,14,TRBV2,TGTGCCAGCGTCTACAGGGGGAACACCGGGGAGCTGTTTTTT,CASVYRGNTGELFF
TRBJ1-1,few,.,11,TRBV7-9,TGTGCCAGCAGCATATGGGAGACAGCTTTCTTT,CASSIWETAFF
TRBJ2-3,few,.,17,TRBV5-4,TGTGCCAGCAGCGATAAGGGACACACTATCTTCACAGATACGCAGTATTTT,CASSDKGHTIFTDTQYF
TRBJ2-5,.,.,15,TRBV10-3,TGTGCCATCAGTGATCCGTCGGGGGCTGGAGAGACCCAGTACTTC,CAISDPSGAGETQYF
TRBJ2-7,few,.,14,TRBV6-4,TGTGCCAGCAGTGACCGGACGGAACCCTACGAGCAGTACTTC,CASSDRTEPYEQYF
TRBJ1-2,.,.,12,TRBV6-6,TGTGCCAGCAGGGATCATGAAATTGGCTACACCTTC,CASRDHEIGYTF
TRBJ2-3,.,TRBD2,18,TRBV11-2,TGTGCCAGCAGCCCCGGATGGGGCGGGGGGGCAAGCACAGATACGCAGTATTTT,CASSPGWGGGASTDTQYF
TRBJ1-6,many,TRBD1,18,TRBV14,TGTGCCAGCAGCCACGCCTCCGGGACAGGTATCCGGAATTCACCCCTCCACTTT,CASSHASGTGIRNSPLHF
TRBJ1-2,few,.,13,TRBV10-3,TGTGCCATCAGGGTACAGACCAGGGCCGGCTACACCTTC,CAIRVQTRAGYTF
TRBJ1-6,.,.,14,TRBV12-5,TGTGCTAGTGGTTTGGAATCGCCGGGGGGGCCCCTCCACTTT,CASGLESPGGPLHF